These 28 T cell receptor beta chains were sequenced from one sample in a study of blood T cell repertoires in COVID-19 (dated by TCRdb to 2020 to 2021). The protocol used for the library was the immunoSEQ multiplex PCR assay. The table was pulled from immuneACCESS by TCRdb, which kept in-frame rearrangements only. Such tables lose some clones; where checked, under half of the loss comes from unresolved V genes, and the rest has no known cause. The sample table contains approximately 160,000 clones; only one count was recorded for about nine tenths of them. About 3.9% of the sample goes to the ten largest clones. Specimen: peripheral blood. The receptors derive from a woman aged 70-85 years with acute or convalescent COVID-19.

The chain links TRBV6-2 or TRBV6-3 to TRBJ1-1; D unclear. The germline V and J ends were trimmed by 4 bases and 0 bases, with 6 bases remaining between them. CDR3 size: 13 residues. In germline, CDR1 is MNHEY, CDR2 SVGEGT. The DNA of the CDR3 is TGTGCCAGCAGTTGGGGAGTGAACACTGAAGCTTTCTTT. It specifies CASSWGVNTEAFF.

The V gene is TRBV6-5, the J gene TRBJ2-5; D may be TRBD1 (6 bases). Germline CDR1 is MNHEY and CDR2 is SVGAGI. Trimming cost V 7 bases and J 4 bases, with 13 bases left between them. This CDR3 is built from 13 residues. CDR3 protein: CASTGGAPETQYF. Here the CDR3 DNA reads TGTGCCAGCACTGGGGGCGCGCCAGAGACCCAGTACTTC.

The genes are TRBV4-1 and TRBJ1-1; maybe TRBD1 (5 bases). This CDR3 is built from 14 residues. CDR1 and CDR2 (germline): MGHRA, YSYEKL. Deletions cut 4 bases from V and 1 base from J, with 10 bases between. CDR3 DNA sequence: TGCGCCAGCAGCCCCAGGGTACGGAACACTGAAGCTTTCTTT. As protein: CASSPRVRNTEAFF.

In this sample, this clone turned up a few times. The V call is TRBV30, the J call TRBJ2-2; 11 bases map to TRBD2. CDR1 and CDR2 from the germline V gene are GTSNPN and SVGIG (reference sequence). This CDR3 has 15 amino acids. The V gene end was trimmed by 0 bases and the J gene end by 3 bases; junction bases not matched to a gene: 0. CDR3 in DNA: TGTGCCTGGAGTGTACTAGCGGGGGACACCGGGGAGCTGTTTTTT. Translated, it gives CAWSVLAGDTGELFF.

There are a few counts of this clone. The CDR3 DNA sequence: TGTGCCAGCAGTTATGGCAGAGGGAATTCACCCCTCCACTTT. It translates to CASSYGRGNSPLHF. The rearrangement links TRBV6-5 to TRBJ1-6; D uncertain. CDR1 and CDR2 (germline): MNHEY, SVGAGI. The CDR3 has 14 residues. Trimming removed 3 bases from V and 7 bases from J, with 10 bases in between.

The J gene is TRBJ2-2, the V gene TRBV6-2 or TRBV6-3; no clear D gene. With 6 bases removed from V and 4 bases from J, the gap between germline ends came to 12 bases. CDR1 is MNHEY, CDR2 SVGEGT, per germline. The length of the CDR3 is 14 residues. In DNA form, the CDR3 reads TGTGCCAGCAGCCCCCCGAGGAGCACCGGGGAGCTGTTTTTT. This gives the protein CASSPPRSTGELFF.

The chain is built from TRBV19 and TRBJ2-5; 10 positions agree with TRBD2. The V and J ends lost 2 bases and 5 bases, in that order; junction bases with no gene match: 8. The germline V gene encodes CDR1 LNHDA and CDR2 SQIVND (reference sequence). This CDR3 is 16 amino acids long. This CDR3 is CASSIQSGGAGETQYF. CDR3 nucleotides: TGTGCCAGTAGTATACAAAGCGGGGGGGCCGGGGAGACCCAGTACTTC.

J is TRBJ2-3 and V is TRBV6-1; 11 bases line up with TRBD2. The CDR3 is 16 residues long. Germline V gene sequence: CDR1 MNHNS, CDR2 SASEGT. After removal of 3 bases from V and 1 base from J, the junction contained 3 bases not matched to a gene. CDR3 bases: TGTGCCAGCAGTGACCGACTAGCGGGACGCACAGATACGCAGTATTTT. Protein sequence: CASSDRLAGRTDTQYF.

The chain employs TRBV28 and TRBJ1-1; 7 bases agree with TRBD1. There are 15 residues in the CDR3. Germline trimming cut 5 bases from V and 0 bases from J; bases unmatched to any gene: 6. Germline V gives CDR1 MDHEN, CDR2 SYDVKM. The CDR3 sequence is CASSRAGGLNTEAFF. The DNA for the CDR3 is TGTGCCAGCAGTCGGGCAGGGGGTTTGAACACTGAAGCTTTCTTT.

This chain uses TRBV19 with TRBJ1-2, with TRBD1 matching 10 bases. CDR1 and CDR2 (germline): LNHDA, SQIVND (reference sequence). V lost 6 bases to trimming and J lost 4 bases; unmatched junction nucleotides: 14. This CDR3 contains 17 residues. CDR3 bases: TGTGCCAGTAGCCGCGGGACAGGGGCCGGTGGAGGCTATGGCTACACCTTC. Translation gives CASSRGTGAGGGYGYTF.

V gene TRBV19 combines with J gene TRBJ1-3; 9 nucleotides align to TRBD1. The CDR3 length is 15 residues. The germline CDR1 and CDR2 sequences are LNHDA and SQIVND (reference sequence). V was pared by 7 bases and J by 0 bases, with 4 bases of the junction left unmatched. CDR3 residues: CASTTGGISGNTIYF. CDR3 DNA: TGTGCCAGTACGACAGGGGGAATCTCTGGAAACACCATATATTTT.

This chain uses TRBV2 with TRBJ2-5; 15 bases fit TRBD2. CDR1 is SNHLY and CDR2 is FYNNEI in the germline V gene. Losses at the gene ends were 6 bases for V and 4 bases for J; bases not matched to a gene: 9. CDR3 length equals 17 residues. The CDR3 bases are TGTGCCAGCAGCCGGACTAGCGGGAGGGCCCTTCGAGAGACCCAGTACTTC. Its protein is CASSRTSGRALRETQYF.

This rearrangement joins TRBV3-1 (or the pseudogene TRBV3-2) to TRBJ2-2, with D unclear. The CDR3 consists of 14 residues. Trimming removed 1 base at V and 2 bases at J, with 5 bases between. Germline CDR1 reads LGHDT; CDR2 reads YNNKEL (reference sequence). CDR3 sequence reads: CASSQGLNTGELFF. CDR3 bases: TGTGCCAGCAGCCAAGGTCTCAACACCGGGGAGCTGTTTTTT.

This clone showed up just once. CDR3 sequence: CATARFHEQFF. CDR3 DNA sequence: TGTGCCACTGCTAGGTTTCATGAGCAGTTCTTC. The chain links TRBV28 to TRBJ2-1; D not certain. CDR3 length equals 11 residues. V was cut by 10 bases and J by 8 bases, with 12 bases left in between. Per germline, CDR1 MDHEN and CDR2 SYDVKM.

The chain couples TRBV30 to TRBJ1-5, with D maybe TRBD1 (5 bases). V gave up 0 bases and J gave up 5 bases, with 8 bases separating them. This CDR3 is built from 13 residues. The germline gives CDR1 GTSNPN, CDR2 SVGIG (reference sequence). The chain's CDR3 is CAWSVSGDQPQHF. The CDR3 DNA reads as TGTGCCTGGAGTGTATCGGGGGATCAGCCCCAGCATTTT.

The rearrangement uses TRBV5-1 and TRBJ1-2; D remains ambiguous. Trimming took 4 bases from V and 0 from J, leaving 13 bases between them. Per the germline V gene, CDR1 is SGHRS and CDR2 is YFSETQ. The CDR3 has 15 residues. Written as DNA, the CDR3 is TGCGCCAGCAGCCCTTCTTCAGCGGCTAACTATGGCTACACCTTC. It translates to CASSPSSAANYGYTF.

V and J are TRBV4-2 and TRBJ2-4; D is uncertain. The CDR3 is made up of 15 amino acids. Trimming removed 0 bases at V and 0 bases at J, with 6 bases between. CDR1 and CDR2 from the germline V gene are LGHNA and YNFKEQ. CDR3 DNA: TGTGCCAGCAGCCAAGATATTATAGCCAAAAACATTCAGTACTTC. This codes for CASSQDIIAKNIQYF.

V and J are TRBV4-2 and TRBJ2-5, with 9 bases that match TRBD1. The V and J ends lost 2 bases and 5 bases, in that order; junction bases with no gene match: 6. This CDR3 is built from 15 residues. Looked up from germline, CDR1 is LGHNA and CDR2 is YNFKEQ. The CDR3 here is CASSQRGQGSETQYF. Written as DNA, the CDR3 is TGTGCCAGCAGCCAAAGAGGACAGGGGAGCGAGACCCAGTACTTC.

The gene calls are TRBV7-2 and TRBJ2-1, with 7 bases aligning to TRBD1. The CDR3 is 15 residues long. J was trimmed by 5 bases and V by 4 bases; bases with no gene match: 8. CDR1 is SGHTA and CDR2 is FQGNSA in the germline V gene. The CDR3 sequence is CASSWFGTADNEQFF. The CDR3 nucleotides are TGTGCCAGCAGCTGGTTTGGGACAGCAGACAATGAGCAGTTCTTC.

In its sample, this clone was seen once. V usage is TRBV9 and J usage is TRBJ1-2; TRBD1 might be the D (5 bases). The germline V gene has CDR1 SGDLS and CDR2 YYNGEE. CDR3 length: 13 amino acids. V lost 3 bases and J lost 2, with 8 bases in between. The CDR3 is CASSEGKNYGYTF. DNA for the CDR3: TGTGCCAGCAGCGAGGGGAAAAACTATGGCTACACCTTC.

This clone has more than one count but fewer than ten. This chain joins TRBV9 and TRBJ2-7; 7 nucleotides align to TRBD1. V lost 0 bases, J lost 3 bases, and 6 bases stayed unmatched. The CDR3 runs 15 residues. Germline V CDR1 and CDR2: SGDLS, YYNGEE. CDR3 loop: CASSVGQGPGYEQYF. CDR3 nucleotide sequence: TGTGCCAGCAGCGTAGGACAGGGACCCGGCTACGAGCAGTACTTC.

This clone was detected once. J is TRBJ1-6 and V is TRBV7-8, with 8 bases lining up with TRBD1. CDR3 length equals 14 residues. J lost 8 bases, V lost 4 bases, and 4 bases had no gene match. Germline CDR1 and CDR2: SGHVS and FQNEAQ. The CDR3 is CASSSQGVYSPLHF. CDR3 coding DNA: TGTGCCAGCAGCTCACAGGGGGTTTATTCACCCCTCCACTTT.

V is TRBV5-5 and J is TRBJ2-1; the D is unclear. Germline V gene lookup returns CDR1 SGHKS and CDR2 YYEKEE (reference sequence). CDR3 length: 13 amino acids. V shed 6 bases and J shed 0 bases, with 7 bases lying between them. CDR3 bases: TGTGCCAGCAACTCCGGCTCCTACAATGAGCAGTTCTTC. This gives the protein CASNSGSYNEQFF.

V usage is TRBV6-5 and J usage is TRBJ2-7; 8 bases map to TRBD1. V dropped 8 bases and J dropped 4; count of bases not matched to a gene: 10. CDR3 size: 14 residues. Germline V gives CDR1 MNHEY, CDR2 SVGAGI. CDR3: CASRTGGGWYEQYF. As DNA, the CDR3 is TGTGCCAGCCGAACAGGGGGAGGTTGGTACGAGCAGTACTTC.

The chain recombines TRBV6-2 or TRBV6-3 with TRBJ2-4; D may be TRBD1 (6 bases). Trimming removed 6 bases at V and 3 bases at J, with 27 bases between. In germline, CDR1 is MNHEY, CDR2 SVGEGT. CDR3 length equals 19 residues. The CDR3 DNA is TGTGCCAGCAGCCCCCCTGTTGGGTCAGGGGTTAAGGGCAAAAACATTCAGTACTTC. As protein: CASSPPVGSGVKGKNIQYF.

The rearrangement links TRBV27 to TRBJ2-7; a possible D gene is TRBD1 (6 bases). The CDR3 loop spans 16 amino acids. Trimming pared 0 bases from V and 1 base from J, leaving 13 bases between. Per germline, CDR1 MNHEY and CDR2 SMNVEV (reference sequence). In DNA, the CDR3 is TGTGCCAGCAGTTTATCGTACAGGGTTGCTTCCTACGAGCAGTACTTC. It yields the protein CASSLSYRVASYEQYF.

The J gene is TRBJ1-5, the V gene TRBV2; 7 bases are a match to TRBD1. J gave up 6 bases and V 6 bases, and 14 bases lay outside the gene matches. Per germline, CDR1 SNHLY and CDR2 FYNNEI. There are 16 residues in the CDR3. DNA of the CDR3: TGTGCCAGCAGGGAGAAAGGTTCACAGGGGCGTCAGCCCCAGCATTTT. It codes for CASREKGSQGRQPQHF.

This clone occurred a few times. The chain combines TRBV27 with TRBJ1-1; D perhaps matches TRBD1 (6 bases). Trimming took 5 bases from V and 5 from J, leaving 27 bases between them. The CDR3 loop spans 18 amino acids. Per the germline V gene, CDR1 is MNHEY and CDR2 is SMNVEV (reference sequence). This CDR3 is CASSQGLRIGVRGTEAFF. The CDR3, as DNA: TGTGCCAGCAGTCAAGGACTTAGAATAGGGGTAAGGGGGACTGAAGCTTTCTTT.